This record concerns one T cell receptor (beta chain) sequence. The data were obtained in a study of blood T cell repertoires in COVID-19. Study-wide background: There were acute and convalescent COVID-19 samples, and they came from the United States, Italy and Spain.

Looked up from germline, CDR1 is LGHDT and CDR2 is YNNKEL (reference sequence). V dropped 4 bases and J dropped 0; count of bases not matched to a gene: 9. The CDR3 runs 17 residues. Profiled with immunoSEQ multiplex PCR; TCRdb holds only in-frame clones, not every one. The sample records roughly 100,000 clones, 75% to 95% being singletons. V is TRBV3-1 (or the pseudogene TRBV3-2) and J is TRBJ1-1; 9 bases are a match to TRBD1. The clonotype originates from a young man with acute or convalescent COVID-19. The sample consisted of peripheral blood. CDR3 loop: CASSPALDRGMNTEAFF. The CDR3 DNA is TGTGCCAGCAGCCCGGCCCTGGACAGGGGCATGAACACTGAAGCTTTCTTT.